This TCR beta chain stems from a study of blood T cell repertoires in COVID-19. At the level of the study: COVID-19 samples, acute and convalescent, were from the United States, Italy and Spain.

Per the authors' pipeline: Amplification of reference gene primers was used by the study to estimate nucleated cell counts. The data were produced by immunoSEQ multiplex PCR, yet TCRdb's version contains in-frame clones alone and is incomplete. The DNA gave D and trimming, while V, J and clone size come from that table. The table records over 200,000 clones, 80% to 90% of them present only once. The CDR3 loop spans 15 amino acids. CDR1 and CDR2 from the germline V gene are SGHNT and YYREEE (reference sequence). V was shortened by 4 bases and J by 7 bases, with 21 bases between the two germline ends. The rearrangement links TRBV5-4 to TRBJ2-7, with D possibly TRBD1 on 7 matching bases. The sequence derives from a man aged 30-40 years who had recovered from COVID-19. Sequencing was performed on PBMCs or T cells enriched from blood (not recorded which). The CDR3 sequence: CASSHVSGAGGEQYF. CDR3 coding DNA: TGTGCCAGCAGCCATGTTTCGGGGGCAGGGGGAGAGCAGTACTTC.